These T cell receptor beta chains were read from a single sample in a study of T-cell reconstitution after alpha-beta-depleted transplantation in children. MiXCR, applied by TCRdb to the PCR reads, yields one record per CDR3 protein. The table has about 300,000 distinct CDR3 sequences, roughly 9.1% seen once. The source material was PBMCs, sampled before TCRalphabeta/CD19-depleted stem cell transplant. All receptors come from a boy under three years old with acute myeloid leukemia, due to receive a stem cell transplant. Each CDR3 is given with its conserved first and last residue. D genes are given only for firm matches. Clone size is shown for a subset of rows, as once, few, many or a class of expanded clone.

CASSLLRSGSGETQYF TGTGCCAGCAGTTTATTACGGAGCGGGAGTGGGGAGACCCAGTACTTC TRBD2 TRBJ2-5 TRBV28 many
CASSSRVPPYEQYF TGTGCCAGCAGTTCCCGGGTCCCCCCCTACGAGCAGTACTTC - TRBJ2-7 TRBV28 few
CASSLAPSGNEQFF TGCGCCAGCAGCTTGGCCCCCTCGGGGAATGAGCAGTTCTTC - TRBJ2-1 TRBV5-1 many
CSARGVPGLAPSSYEQYF TGCAGTGCTAGAGGTGTACCGGGACTAGCGCCAAGCTCCTACGAGCAGTACTTC TRBD2 TRBJ2-7 TRBV20-1 many
CASSFGTSGLGEQFF TGTGCCAGCAGCTTTGGGACTAGCGGTCTCGGTGAGCAGTTCTTC TRBD2 TRBJ2-1 TRBV5-6 many
CASSQDLPRETQYF TGCGCCAGCAGCCAAGATCTGCCCCGAGAGACCCAGTACTTC - TRBJ2-5 TRBV4-1 few
CASRSGLAETYEQYF TGTGCCAGCAGATCCGGACTAGCGGAGACCTACGAGCAGTACTTC TRBD2 TRBJ2-7 TRBV7-8 few
CASSYSRTRVTPGANVLTF TGTGCCAGCAGTTACTCGCGTACCAGGGTGACTCCTGGGGCCAACGTCCTGACTTTC - TRBJ2-6 TRBV6-5 many
CATSDDLAGYNEQFF TGTGCCACCAGTGATGACCTAGCGGGGTACAATGAGCAGTTCTTC TRBD2 TRBJ2-1 TRBV24-1 many
CASSIGTSGGYEQYF TGTGCCAGTAGTATCGGGACTAGCGGGGGCTACGAGCAGTACTTC TRBD2 TRBJ2-7 TRBV19 few
CASSLAAGRTGELFF TGTGCCAGCAGCTTGGCGGCGGGCAGAACCGGGGAGCTGTTTTTT - TRBJ2-2 TRBV5-4 many
CASSPHRGGEKLFF TGTGCCAGCAGTCCTCACAGGGGTGGGGAAAAACTGTTTTTT TRBD1 TRBJ1-4 TRBV27 many
CSVEDPRSGLGYNEQFF TGCAGCGTTGAAGATCCCCGGTCAGGGTTGGGCTACAATGAGCAGTTCTTC - TRBJ2-1 TRBV29-1 few
CASSRLTSLWSYEQYF TGTGCCAGCAGCCGATTGACTAGCCTTTGGTCCTACGAGCAGTACTTC TRBD2 TRBJ2-7 TRBV3-1 few
CATTATDTQYF TGTGCCACTACAGCCACAGATACGCAGTATTTT - TRBJ2-3 TRBV7-9 many
CASSLLTTGELFF TGTGCCAGCAGTTTATTGACCACCGGGGAGCTGTTTTTT - TRBJ2-2 TRBV27 -
CASSDTSGRSDRQYF TGTGCCAGCAGCGATACTAGCGGGAGGTCGGACCGGCAGTACTTC TRBD2 TRBJ2-7 TRBV5-6 few
CATSPHLAPGGGYNSPLHF TGTGCCACCAGCCCTCATCTCGCGCCGGGGGGCGGCTATAATTCACCCCTCCACTTT - TRBJ1-6 TRBV15 -
CASSHGWDRDTEAFF TGCGCCAGCAGCCACGGATGGGACAGGGACACTGAAGCTTTCTTT TRBD1 TRBJ1-1 TRBV4-3 many
CASSLESWRDNPHTGELFF TGTGCCAGCAGTTTAGAGTCCTGGCGGGACAACCCACACACCGGGGAGCTGTTTTTT - TRBJ2-2 TRBV12-3/TRBV12-4 -
CASSQSRDGRNGQYF TGCGCCAGCAGCCAAAGCCGGGACGGACGGAACGGGCAGTACTTC - TRBJ2-7 TRBV4-3 -
CASSETLDPYNEQFF TGTGCCAGCAGTGAAACTCTAGATCCCTACAATGAGCAGTTCTTC - TRBJ2-1 TRBV25-1 many
CSARYGLQETQYF TGCAGTGCTAGATACGGGCTCCAAGAGACCCAGTACTTC - TRBJ2-5 TRBV20-1 many
CASSQVRSYEQYF TGCGCCAGCAGCCAAGTTAGGTCCTACGAGCAGTACTTC - TRBJ2-7 TRBV4-3 few
CASSLAGYGTDTQYF TGCGCCAGCAGCTTGGCTGGGTATGGCACAGATACGCAGTATTTT - TRBJ2-3 TRBV5-1 few
CASSARGLEQYF TGTGCCAGCAGCGCAAGGGGGTTGGAGCAGTACTTC - TRBJ2-7 TRBV7-9 many
CASSSPGLNEQFF TGTGCCAGCAGTTCCCCGGGCCTTAATGAGCAGTTCTTC - TRBJ2-1 TRBV27 few
CASSFNLGRYGYTF TGTGCCAGCAGCTTTAATTTGGGCCGCTATGGCTACACCTTC - TRBJ1-2 TRBV11-2 many
CSALGDRVGYTF TGCAGTGCCTTGGGGGACAGGGTGGGCTACACCTTC TRBD1 TRBJ1-2 TRBV20-1 many
CASSQEQGDTDTQYF TGTGCCAGCAGCCAAGAACAGGGGGACACAGATACGCAGTATTTT TRBD1 TRBJ2-3 TRBV14 many
CASSFHALGASGNEQFF TGTGCCAGCAGCTTCCACGCCCTGGGAGCTTCCGGCAATGAGCAGTTCTTC - TRBJ2-1 TRBV7-2 many